These T cell receptor beta chains were read from a single sample in a study of cytomegalovirus exposure and HLA in healthy donors. Profiling relied on immunoSEQ multiplex PCR, and the TCRdb table lists in-frame clones only, not all of them. Among around 130,000 clones, 75% to 90% were seen once, and the ten largest hold just over 2.5%. The sequenced sample was PBMCs. These receptors all come from a man aged 25 to 40 in good health and CMV-seronegative. Both conserved end residues are part of each CDR3. The D gene is left open where the match is weak. Not every row has a clone size; where given, it reads once, few, many or a size class.

TGTGCCAGCAGCGTAGGGGGCGGGAGAACAGATACGCAGTATTTT	CASSVGGGRTDTQYF	once	TRBD2	TRBV9	TRBJ2-3
TGTGCCAGCAGCTTGTATGTGACAGGCGGAGTCTACGAGCAGTACTTC	CASSLYVTGGVYEQYF	few	.	TRBV5-6	TRBJ2-7
TGTTCCAGCAGCTTATCTGGGGGGGTCTCCTACGAGCAGTACTTC	CSSSLSGGVSYEQYF	.	TRBD2	TRBV7-9	TRBJ2-7
TGTGCCAGCAGTTCCTCCGGGACAGGGATTGAAAAACTGTTTTTT	CASSSSGTGIEKLFF	.	TRBD1	TRBV6-5	TRBJ1-4
TGTGCCAGCAGCCCCCCGGGGGAAGCTGAAAAACTGTTTTTT	CASSPPGEAEKLFF	.	.	TRBV7-9	TRBJ1-4
TGTGCCAGCAGCTTAGCCGCAGATACGCAGTATTTT	CASSLAADTQYF	.	.	TRBV7-9	TRBJ2-3
TGTGCCAGCAGTCAAAGACAGGGAGATCAAGAGACCCAGTACTTC	CASSQRQGDQETQYF	.	TRBD1	TRBV2	TRBJ2-5
TGTGCCAGCTCCCAGGGACAGGTAGTCCCTGAAGCTTTCTTT	CASSQGQVVPEAFF	.	TRBD1	TRBV18	TRBJ1-1
TGTGCCAGCAGCGAGGGACTATTTGAAGCTTTCTTT	CASSEGLFEAFF	once	.	TRBV5-4	TRBJ1-1
TGTGCCAGCACCCTAGGATTAGCGGGAATCAACGAGCAGTACTTC	CASTLGLAGINEQYF	.	TRBD2	TRBV13	TRBJ2-7
TGTGCCAGTAGCCGAACAGGGGCGAACACTGAAGCTTTCTTT	CASSRTGANTEAFF	few	TRBD1	TRBV19	TRBJ1-1
TGTGCCAGCAGCTTAGGGGGGACGGGGGGTCAAGAGACCCAGTACTTC	CASSLGGTGGQETQYF	.	TRBD2	TRBV13	TRBJ2-5
TGTGCCAGCAGCAGGGGGGGGGCTCCCACTGAAGCTTTCTTT	CASSRGGAPTEAFF	.	.	TRBV7-2	TRBJ1-1
TGTGCCTGGACCACAGGACAGGGGTTGGCCAACGTCCTGACTTTC	CAWTTGQGLANVLTF	.	TRBD1	TRBV30	TRBJ2-6
TGTGCCAGCAGCGGTCTTAATGAAAAACTGTTTTTT	CASSGLNEKLFF	.	.	TRBV9	TRBJ1-4
TGTGCCAGCAGCGCCGGGACAGGGGTTGAAGCTTTCTTT	CASSAGTGVEAFF	.	TRBD1	TRBV9	TRBJ1-1
TGTGCCGCCATAGGGAGCGGGAGGGCCTCCTACAATGAGCAGTTCTTC	CAAIGSGRASYNEQFF	.	TRBD2	TRBV2	TRBJ2-1
TGTGCCAGCAGCTTATATCAGGGCCCTACCTACGAGCAGTACTTC	CASSLYQGPTYEQYF	few	.	TRBV7-8	TRBJ2-7
TGTGCCAGCAGCCCTGGTATGGTAGAACGGGAGCAGTACTTC	CASSPGMVEREQYF	.	.	TRBV11-2	TRBJ2-7
TGCGCCAGCAGCATGACAGGGGAGGTATTAGCAACTAATGAAAAACTGTTTTTT	CASSMTGEVLATNEKLFF	.	TRBD1	TRBV5-1	TRBJ1-4
TGTGCCAGCAGCTTAGCGCGGTGGAATGAGCAGTTCTTC	CASSLARWNEQFF	.	.	TRBV7-9	TRBJ2-1
TGTGCCAGCAGCCCACGATCAGGGCGCAGTCATGAGCAGTTCTTC	CASSPRSGRSHEQFF	.	.	TRBV9	TRBJ2-1
TGTGCCAGCAGTTCTCGCGACAGGGACGGGGGCGAGTGGGGCTACACCTTC	CASSSRDRDGGEWGYTF	once	TRBD1	TRBV27	TRBJ1-2
TGTGCCAGCCAGATATATAGCGGGAGTTTGAATGAGCAGTTCTTC	CASQIYSGSLNEQFF	.	TRBD2	TRBV27	TRBJ2-1
TGCAGCGTTGAGCGGCTATACACCGGGGAGCTGTTTTTT	CSVERLYTGELFF	.	.	TRBV29-1	TRBJ2-2
TGTGCCAGCAGTTCGTACAGCTACGAGCAGTACTTC	CASSSYSYEQYF	.	.	TRBV28	TRBJ2-7
TGTGCCAGCAGCTTTACGGGACTAGCGGCCTTCGGTGTGGATGAGCAGTTCTTC	CASSFTGLAAFGVDEQFF	.	TRBD2	TRBV5-6	TRBJ2-1
TGCGCCAGCAGCTCCTGGACTAGCGGGTACAATGAGCAGTTCTTC	CASSSWTSGYNEQFF	.	TRBD2	TRBV5-1	TRBJ2-1
TGTGCCAGCAGTCCTTCCTACGAGCAGTACTTC	CASSPSYEQYF	.	.	TRBV6-1	TRBJ2-7
TGCAGCGTTGAGAGGACTAGCGGCTACAATGAGCAGTTCTTC	CSVERTSGYNEQFF	.	TRBD2	TRBV29-1	TRBJ2-1
TGTGCCAGCAGTGATCCCCGGGGAGACTATGGCTACACCTTC	CASSDPRGDYGYTF	.	.	TRBV2	TRBJ1-2
TGCGCCAGCAGCGGGGGGGACTCAGAGACCCAGTACTTC	CASSGGDSETQYF	.	TRBD2	TRBV5-1	TRBJ2-5
TGCAGCGTTGAGGTTTGGAGCGCGCTTAGCTCCTACAATGAGCAGTTCTTC	CSVEVWSALSSYNEQFF	few	.	TRBV29-1	TRBJ2-1
TGTGCCAGCAGTTTGAACCCAGGGGCAGATACGCAGTATTTT	CASSLNPGADTQYF	.	.	TRBV5-4	TRBJ2-3
TGTGCCAGCAGTAGACTAGCGGGAGAGATGGATACGCAGTATTTT	CASSRLAGEMDTQYF	once	TRBD2	TRBV2	TRBJ2-3
TGTGCCAGTAGTGAGACAAAGACGCAAGAGACCCAGTACTTC	CASSETKTQETQYF	.	.	TRBV19	TRBJ2-5
TGCGCCAGCAGCATACCCTCGGGACAGATCAATGAGCAGTTCTTC	CASSIPSGQINEQFF	.	TRBD1	TRBV5-1	TRBJ2-1
TGCAGCGACGGACAGGTACCCTACGAGCAGTACTTC	CSDGQVPYEQYF	.	TRBD1	TRBV29-1	TRBJ2-7
TGTGCCAGCAGTTACGCGACAGTCCCCACTGAAGCTTTCTTT	CASSYATVPTEAFF	few	.	TRBV6-5	TRBJ1-1